These 13 T cell receptor beta chains originate from one sample sequenced in a study of T cells in Graves' hyperthyroidism and ophthalmopathy. The TCR beta CDR3 regions underwent amplification using RNA transcripts as the source. When the TCR CDR3 underwent first-round RT-PCR, the HTBI primer set was used. TCRdb reanalysed the multiplex PCR reads using MiXCR and keeps one entry per CDR3 protein. The sample yields about 580,000 distinct CDR3 sequences, about 14% seen once. Sample: blood. The receptors were gathered from a woman between 25 and 40 years old with Graves' hyperthyroidism that later progressed to Graves' ophthalmopathy.

This clonotype has a count of ten or more. The chain has TRBV12-5 and TRBJ2-7; 11 bases line up with TRBD2. This CDR3 comprises 15 residues. Trimming cost V 0 bases and J 6 bases; bases outside gene matches: 4. Germline lookup yields CDR1 LGHNT and CDR2 FRNRAP. CDR3 residues: CASGLVLAGVGEQYF. CDR3 sequence (DNA): TGTGCTAGTGGTTTGGTACTAGCGGGAGTGGGCGAGCAGTACTTC.

This clonotype was seen repeatedly, ten times or more. The chain uses TRBV5-1 and TRBJ2-7; the D is unclear. The CDR3 sequence is 13 residues long. CDR1 and CDR2 from the germline V gene are SGHRS and YFSETQ. V lost 1 base and J lost 1, with 6 bases in between. The CDR3 DNA reads as TGCGCCAGCAGCTTGCCGGCTTCCTACGAGCAGTACTTC. As protein: CASSLPASYEQYF.

The CDR3 sequence is CASSVGTGDQPQHF. In nucleotides, the CDR3 is TGTGCCAGCAGCGTCGGGACAGGCGATCAGCCCCAGCATTTT. The J gene is TRBJ1-5, the V gene TRBV13, with 8 bases fitting TRBD1. V dropped 5 bases and J dropped 5; count of bases not matched to a gene: 5. CDR1 PRHDT and CDR2 FYEKMQ come from the germline V gene (reference sequence). The CDR3 sequence is 14 residues long.

This clonotype was found many times. The rearrangement links TRBV7-9 to TRBJ1-4; no reliable D call. The V and J ends lost 1 base and 0 bases respectively, with 9 bases between them. The CDR3 is 16 amino acids. Germline CDR1 and CDR2: SEHNR and FQNEAQ (reference sequence). CDR3 bases: TGTGCCAGCAGCTTAGTCAACGGTGCAACTAATGAAAAACTGTTTTTT. It encodes CASSLVNGATNEKLFF.

The V gene is TRBV18, the J gene TRBJ1-1, with 8 nucleotides matching TRBD1. Trimming at V came to 6 bases and at J to 2 bases, leaving 8 bases not matched to a gene. Germline values: CDR1 KGHSH, CDR2 LQKENI. This CDR3 spans 15 amino acids. The CDR3 sequence: CASSNSRGLNTEAFF. The CDR3 region has the DNA TGTGCCAGCTCGAACTCCAGGGGGCTAAACACTGAAGCTTTCTTT.

This clonotype was counted at least ten times. V usage is TRBV28 and J usage is TRBJ2-1; TRBD2 matches at 7 bases. There are 18 residues in the CDR3. Germline lookup yields CDR1 MDHEN and CDR2 SYDVKM. The ends lost 4 bases at V and 3 bases at J; junction bases unmatched: 15. In DNA form, the CDR3 reads TGTGCCAGCAGTTCCCTCTTTGGGGCTAGCGGCATCTACAATGAGCAGTTCTTC. Its protein product is CASSSLFGASGIYNEQFF.

This clonotype was seen ten or more times. V is TRBV5-5 and J is TRBJ1-2; D is ambiguous. The CDR3 contains 17 residues. Germline CDR1 is SGHKS and CDR2 is YYEKEE (reference sequence). V was cut by 0 bases and J by 8 bases, with 23 bases left in between. The CDR3 is CASSLGPVRRANEGYTF. The CDR3 DNA reads TGTGCCAGCAGCTTGGGCCCCGTCCGGCGGGCCAATGAAGGCTACACCTTC. The variable domain in full, with the rest retrieved from reference TRBV5-5 and TRBJ1-2, is DAGVTQSPTHLIKTRGQQVTLRCSPISGHKSVSWYQQVLGQGPQFIFQYYEKEERGRGNFPDRFSARQFPNYSSELNVNALLLGDSALYLCASSLGPVRRANEGYTFGSGTRLTVV.

Details on this clonotype: At one end the junction does not follow the germline gene, possibly because of a read error. CDR3 nucleotides: TGCAGTGCGAGAGCAGGGATGGGTGAAAGACTGTTTTTT. Translating gives CSARAGMGERLFF. The chain employs TRBV20-1 and TRBJ1-4; D is perhaps TRBD1 (5 bases). Germline lookup yields CDR1 DFQATT and CDR2 SNEGSKA (reference sequence). The CDR3 runs 13 residues.

The V and J genes are TRBV28 and TRBJ2-3, with D maybe TRBD1 (6 bases). The CDR3 totals 15 residues. Germline V gives CDR1 MDHEN, CDR2 SYDVKM. V was trimmed by 4 bases and J by 4 bases, leaving 15 bases between them. CDR3 region: CASSSGGPSSDTQYF. The CDR3 DNA follows: TGTGCCAGCAGTTCTGGGGGCCCGAGCTCAGATACGCAGTATTTT.

The chain recombines TRBV30 with TRBJ2-2; the match to TRBD1 covers 8 bases. The CDR3 spans 15 residues. V trimming: 1 base; J trimming: 2 bases; junction bases outside the gene matches: 3. Germline loops: CDR1 GTSNPN, CDR2 SVGIG (reference sequence). This CDR3 is CAWSDGQGNTGELFF. DNA of the CDR3: TGTGCCTGGAGTGATGGACAGGGAAACACCGGGGAGCTGTTTTTT.

In its sample, this clonotype was seen many times. The chain carries TRBV3-1 and TRBJ1-5, with a possible D match to TRBD1 (5 bases). Per the germline V gene, CDR1 is LGHDT and CDR2 is YNNKEL (reference sequence). The germline V and J ends were trimmed by 3 bases and 5 bases, with 8 bases remaining between them. The CDR3 contains 13 residues. The chain's CDR3 is CASSHSGDQPQHF. The CDR3 DNA follows: TGTGCCAGCAGCCACTCGGGGGATCAGCCCCAGCATTTT.

The sample holds many counts of this clonotype. The rearrangement links TRBV18 to TRBJ2-6; D is undetermined. CDR3 length: 15 amino acids. Between the trimmed V and J ends, which lost 3 bases and 0 bases, there was a span of 6 bases. CDR1 and CDR2 (germline): KGHSH, LQKENI. CDR3 DNA sequence: TGTGCCAGCTCACCCGGAGACTCTGGGGCCAACGTCCTGACTTTC. Protein sequence: CASSPGDSGANVLTF.

The CDR3 bases are TGCAGCGTCGTGACAGGGATTAACCAGCCCCAGCATTTT. Protein sequence: CSVVTGINQPQHF. V gene TRBV29-1 combines with J gene TRBJ1-5; 7 nucleotides line up with TRBD1. The CDR3 has 13 residues. In germline, CDR1 is SQVTM, CDR2 ANQGSEA. Trimming removed 6 bases from V and 7 bases from J; junction bases left unmatched: 9.